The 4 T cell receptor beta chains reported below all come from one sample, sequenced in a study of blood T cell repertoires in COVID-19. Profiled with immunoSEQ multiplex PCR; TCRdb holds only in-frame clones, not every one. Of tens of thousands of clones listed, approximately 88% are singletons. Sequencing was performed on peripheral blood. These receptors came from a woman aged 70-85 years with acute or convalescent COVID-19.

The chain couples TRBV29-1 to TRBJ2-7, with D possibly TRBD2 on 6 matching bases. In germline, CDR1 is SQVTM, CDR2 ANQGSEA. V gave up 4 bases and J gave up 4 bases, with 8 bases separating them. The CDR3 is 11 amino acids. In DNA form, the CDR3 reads TGCAGCGTTGGGAGGGGTTACGAGCAGTACTTC. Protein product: CSVGRGYEQYF.

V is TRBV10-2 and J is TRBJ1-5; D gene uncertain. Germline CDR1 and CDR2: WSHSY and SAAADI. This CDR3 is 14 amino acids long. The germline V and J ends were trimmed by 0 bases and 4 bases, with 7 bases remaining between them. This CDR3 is CASSESGGNQPQHF. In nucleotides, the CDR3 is TGCGCCAGCAGTGAGTCCGGCGGGAATCAGCCCCAGCATTTT.

The CDR3, as DNA: TGTGCCAGCAGCCAAGATTGGGCTAGCGGCTACGAGCAGTACTTC. Amino acid sequence: CASSQDWASGYEQYF. The gene calls are TRBV3-1 (or the pseudogene TRBV3-2) and TRBJ2-7; 7 positions match TRBD2. The germline gives CDR1 LGHDT, CDR2 YNNKEL (reference sequence). The CDR3 contains 15 residues. Losses at the gene ends were 0 bases for V and 3 bases for J; bases not matched to a gene: 5.

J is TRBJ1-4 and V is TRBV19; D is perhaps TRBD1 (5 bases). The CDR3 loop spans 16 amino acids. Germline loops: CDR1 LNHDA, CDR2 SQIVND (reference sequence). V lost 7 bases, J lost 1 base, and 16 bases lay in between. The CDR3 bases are TGTGCCAGTACCCTCGAGGGACTAAGAACTAATGAAAAACTGTTTTTT. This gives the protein CASTLEGLRTNEKLFF.